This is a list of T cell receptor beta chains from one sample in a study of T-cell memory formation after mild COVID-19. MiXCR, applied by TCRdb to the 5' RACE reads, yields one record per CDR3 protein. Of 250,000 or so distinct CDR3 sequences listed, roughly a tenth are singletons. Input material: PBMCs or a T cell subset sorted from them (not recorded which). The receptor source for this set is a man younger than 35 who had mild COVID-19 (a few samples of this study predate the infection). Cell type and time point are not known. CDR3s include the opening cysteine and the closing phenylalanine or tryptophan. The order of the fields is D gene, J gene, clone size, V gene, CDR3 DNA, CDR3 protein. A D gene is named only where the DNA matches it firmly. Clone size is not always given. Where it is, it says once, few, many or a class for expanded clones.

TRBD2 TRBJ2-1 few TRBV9 TGTGCCAGCAGCGTAGGACTAGCGGGGTATCACAATGAGCAGTTCTTC CASSVGLAGYHNEQFF
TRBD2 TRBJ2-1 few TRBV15 TGTGCCACCAGCAGAGATCGGAATAGCGGGGGGGCGGGTGAGCAGTTCTTC CATSRDRNSGGAGEQFF
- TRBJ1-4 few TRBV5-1 TGCGCCAGCAGTTTCGACAGAACTAATGAAAAACTGTTTTTT CASSFDRTNEKLFF
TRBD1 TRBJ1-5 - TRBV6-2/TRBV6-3 TGTGCCAGCTGGACAGGAGATCAGCCCCAGCATTTT CASWTGDQPQHF
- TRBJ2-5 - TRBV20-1 TGCAGTGCTAGTCGGAGGGACTCACAAGAGACCCAGTACTTC CSASRRDSQETQYF
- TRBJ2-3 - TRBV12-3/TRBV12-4 TGTGCCAGCAGGACCGCCGCCGGGCAGGCAACAGATACGCAGTATTTT CASRTAAGQATDTQYF
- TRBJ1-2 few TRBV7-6 TGTGCCAGCAGCTCCAGGGGTTATAACTATGGCTACACCTTC CASSSRGYNYGYTF
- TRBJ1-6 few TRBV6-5 TGTGCCAGCAGTTCAACTTCCTATAATTCACCCCTCCACTTT CASSSTSYNSPLHF
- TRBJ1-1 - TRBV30 TGTGCCTGGAGTGCCATGGGGGGCACTGAAGCTTTCTTT CAWSAMGGTEAFF
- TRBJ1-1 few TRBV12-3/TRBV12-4 TGTGCCAGCAGTCCGGGCGGGGGGGTGAACACTGAAGCTTTCTTT CASSPGGGVNTEAFF
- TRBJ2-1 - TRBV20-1 TGCAGTGCTAGCTCGGGAGACAATGAGCAGTTCTTC CSASSGDNEQFF
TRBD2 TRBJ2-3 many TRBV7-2 TGTGCCAGCAGCTTAAGACGGGGGGTAGATACGCAGTATTTT CASSLRRGVDTQYF
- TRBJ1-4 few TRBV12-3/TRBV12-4 TGTGCCAGCAGTATGACAGATCAAAATGAAAAACTGTTTTTT CASSMTDQNEKLFF
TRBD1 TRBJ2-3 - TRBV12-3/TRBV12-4 TGTGCCAGCGCCGTGACGGGACAGGGCCAGGATACGCAGTATTTT CASAVTGQGQDTQYF
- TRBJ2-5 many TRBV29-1 TGCAGCGTTGTTCTGGGGTTGGAGACCCAGTACTTC CSVVLGLETQYF
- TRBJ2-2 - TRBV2 TGTGCCAGCATTGAGACCCTGAACACCGGGGAGCTGTTTTTT CASIETLNTGELFF
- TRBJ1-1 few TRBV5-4 TGTGCCAGCAGCCGAAAGTCGGGGGAATTGGACACTGAAGCTTTCTTT CASSRKSGELDTEAFF
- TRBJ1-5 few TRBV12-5 TGTGCTAGTGGTTTGGTATATAAGGGTCAGGACAGCAATCAGCCCCAGCATTTT CASGLVYKGQDSNQPQHF
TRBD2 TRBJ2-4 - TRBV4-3 TGCGCCAGCAGCCGTGGAGGGGAGGGCGCCAAGGTCATTCAGTACTTC CASSRGGEGAKVIQYF
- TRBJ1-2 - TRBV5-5 TGTGCCAGCAGCTTGGGCGTACAGGGTGGCTACACCTTC CASSLGVQGGYTF
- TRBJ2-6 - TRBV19 TGTGCCAGTACTGTCTCTGGGGCCAACGTCCTGACTTTC CASTVSGANVLTF
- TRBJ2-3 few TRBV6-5 TGTGCCAGTCGCCGGGGGCGGGCAGATACGCAGTATTTT CASRRGRADTQYF
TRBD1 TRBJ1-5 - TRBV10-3 TGTGCCATCAGTGAGTCGCTAGGGCAGGGGGTTGGCCAGCCCCAGCATTTT CAISESLGQGVGQPQHF
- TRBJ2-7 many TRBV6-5 TGTGCCAGCAGACCCTCCCTAGCGAGCCACGAGCAGTACTTC CASRPSLASHEQYF
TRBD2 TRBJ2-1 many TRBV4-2 TGTGCCAGCAGCCAAGTTTTGGCTAGCGGGGGCCTTAGCTCCTACAATGAGCAGTTCTTC CASSQVLASGGLSSYNEQFF
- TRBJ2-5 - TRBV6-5 TGTGCCAGCAGGCAAGGTGGAGAGACCCAGTACTTC CASRQGGETQYF
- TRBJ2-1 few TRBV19 TGTGCCAGTAGTATAGGGGCATACAATGAGCAGTTCTTC CASSIGAYNEQFF
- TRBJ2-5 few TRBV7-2 TGTGCCAGCAGCGCGGACATGTCGCGTGGGGAGACCCAGTACTTC CASSADMSRGETQYF
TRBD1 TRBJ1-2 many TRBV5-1 TGCGCCAGCAGCGTAACCGGGACAGGGGGCAGTTATGGCTACACCTTC CASSVTGTGGSYGYTF
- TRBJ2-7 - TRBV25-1 TGTGCCAGCAGTGAATCCCAGGGACACTACGAGCAGTACTTC CASSESQGHYEQYF
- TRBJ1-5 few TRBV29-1 TGCAGCGTCAGTGGGAAGGATCAGCCCCAGCATTTT CSVSGKDQPQHF
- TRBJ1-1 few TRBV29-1 TGCAGCTCCTCCACGGGGGTAGACACTGAAGCTTTCTTT CSSSTGVDTEAFF
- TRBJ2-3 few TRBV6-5 TGTGCCAGCCTAAGCAGGGGGGGCCGTGCAGATACGCAGTATTTT CASLSRGGRADTQYF
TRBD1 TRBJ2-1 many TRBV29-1 TGCAGCGTAAATACAGGGGTCGGGGAGCAGTTCTTC CSVNTGVGEQFF
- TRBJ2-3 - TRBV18 TGTGCCAGCTCACCACGAAGTTCAGGCACAGATACGCAGTATTTT CASSPRSSGTDTQYF
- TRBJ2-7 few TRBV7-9 TGTGCCAGCAGCTCTGTCGCTCCCTACGAGCAGTACTTC CASSSVAPYEQYF
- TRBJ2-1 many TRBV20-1 TGCAGTGCTAGAGGGTGGGGCAATGAGCAGTTCTTC CSARGWGNEQFF
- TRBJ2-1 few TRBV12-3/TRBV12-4 TGTGCCAGCAGTTTAATCGGGAATGAGCAGTTCTTC CASSLIGNEQFF
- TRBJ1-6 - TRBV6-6 TGTGCCAGCAGTTACCCGACGGGGCAGGGAGTCACCCTCCACTTT CASSYPTGQGVTLHF
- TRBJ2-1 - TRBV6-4 TGTGCCAGCAGTGAATTTTCCATCACTTCATACAATGAGCAGTTCTTC CASSEFSITSYNEQFF
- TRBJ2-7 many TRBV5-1 TGCGCCAGCAGCTTGGCCGCGACGAATGCCTACGAGCAGTACTTC CASSLAATNAYEQYF
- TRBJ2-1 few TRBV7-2 TGTGCCAGCAGCTTCCACGACGCTGGCTACAATGAGCAGTTCTTC CASSFHDAGYNEQFF
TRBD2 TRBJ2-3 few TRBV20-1 TGCAGTGCTATCTCGACTAGCGGGGGATACACAGATACGCAGTATTTT CSAISTSGGYTDTQYF
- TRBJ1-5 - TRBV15 TGTGCCACCAGCAGGCCAGGGGCTCAGCCCCAGCATTTT CATSRPGAQPQHF
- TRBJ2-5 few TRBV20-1 TGCAGTGCTAGAGTGCTTGGACCCAGGACCCAGTACTTC CSARVLGPRTQYF
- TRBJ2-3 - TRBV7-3 TGTGCCAGCAGCTTAATGAAGGGACTTGGCACAGATACGCAGTATTTT CASSLMKGLGTDTQYF
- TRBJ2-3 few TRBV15 TGTGCCACCAGCAGAGTTGGCAGAACCACAGATACGCAGTATTTT CATSRVGRTTDTQYF
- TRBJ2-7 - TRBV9 TGTGCCAGCAGCCCGCCGACAGGGAGGGTGTCTGAGCAGTACTTC CASSPPTGRVSEQYF
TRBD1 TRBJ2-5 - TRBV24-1 TGTGCCACCGGAAGTACAGGGGAAGAGACCCAGTACTTC CATGSTGEETQYF
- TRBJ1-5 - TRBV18 TGTGCCAGCTCACCATCCCAGGTGGGCAATCAGCCCCAGCATTTT CASSPSQVGNQPQHF
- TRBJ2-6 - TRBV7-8 TGTGCCAGCAGCTTAAGGGGCGGGACTGGGGCCAACGTCCTGACTTTC CASSLRGGTGANVLTF
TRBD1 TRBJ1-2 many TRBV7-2 TGTGCCAGCAGTCCGGGACAGGGGGCCCTCGGCTACACCTTC CASSPGQGALGYTF
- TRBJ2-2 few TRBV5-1 TGCGCCAGCAGCTTGGCCGCGGGTACCGGGGAGCTGTTTTTT CASSLAAGTGELFF
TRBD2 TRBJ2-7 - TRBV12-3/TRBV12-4 TGTGCCAGCACTCCCGGGCTAGCGGGGGAAGAGCAGTACTTC CASTPGLAGEEQYF
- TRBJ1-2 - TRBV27 TGTGCCAGCAGTTTGGGTGGGGCGGACGCCTATGGCTACACCTTC CASSLGGADAYGYTF
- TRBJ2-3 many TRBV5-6 TGTGCCAGCACCCTGAGTAGACAGGCACGTAGCACAGATACGCAGTATTTT CASTLSRQARSTDTQYF
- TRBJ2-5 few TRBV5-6 TGTGCCAGCAGCTTGGTTTCCGATCCCCAGTACTTC CASSLVSDPQYF